The T cell receptor (beta chain) under discussion was sequenced for a study of response to subunit inactivated influenza vaccine. Study results and limitations: Few new T cells, the authors suggested, are recruited by each seasonal influenza vaccination.

This clonotype has at least ten counts. Antigen specificity is unknown. This CDR3 has 16 amino acids. The V end lost 2 bases, the J end lost 0 bases, and 12 bases lay between the germline ends. Germline CDR1 and CDR2: LGHNA and YNFKEQ. Via MiXCR, TCRdb re-called the RT-PCR reads, giving one row per CDR3 protein. Found here are some 600,000 distinct CDR3 sequences, around 15% of them singletons; the top ten hold approximately 7.6%. The receptor comes from a man aged 45 to 65 who received an inactivated influenza vaccine. This rearrangement joins TRBV4-2 to TRBJ2-3; no firm D call. The sequenced sample was PBMCs from blood, obtained 14 to 15 days before vaccination. CDR3 sequence reads: CASSQLTGLSTDTQYF. In DNA, the CDR3 is TGTGCCAGCAGCCAACTTACCGGGCTAAGCACAGATACGCAGTATTTT.